This T cell receptor beta chain appears in the sequencing data of a study of blood T cell repertoires in COVID-19. On the study more broadly: Sites in the United States, Italy and Spain provided acute and convalescent COVID-19 samples. PBMCs, B-cell-depleted T cells, or T cells were the source of the cDNA or gDNA that made up the material.

Only a few counts were recorded for this clone. Original data processing: Reference gene primer amplification in the assay estimated nucleated cell counts. Profiled with immunoSEQ multiplex PCR; TCRdb holds only in-frame clones, not every one. Clone size and V and J calls were adopted from that table, with D and trimming inferred from the DNA. The sample has approximately 170,000 clones, about 80% seen once; the top ten hold roughly a tenth. Trimming removed 0 bases from V and 5 bases from J; junction bases left unmatched: 4. The CDR3 is made up of 15 amino acids. Per the germline V gene, CDR1 is GTSNPN and CDR2 is SVGIG (reference sequence).

The J gene is TRBJ2-1, the V gene TRBV30, with 10 bases aligning to TRBD2. Sequenced sample: peripheral blood. This clonotype was sampled from a man between 65 and 85 years old with active or convalescent COVID-19. The CDR3 bases are TGTGCCTGGAGTGTCTGGACTAGCGGAAACAATGAGCAGTTCTTC. Translated: CAWSVWTSGNNEQFF.